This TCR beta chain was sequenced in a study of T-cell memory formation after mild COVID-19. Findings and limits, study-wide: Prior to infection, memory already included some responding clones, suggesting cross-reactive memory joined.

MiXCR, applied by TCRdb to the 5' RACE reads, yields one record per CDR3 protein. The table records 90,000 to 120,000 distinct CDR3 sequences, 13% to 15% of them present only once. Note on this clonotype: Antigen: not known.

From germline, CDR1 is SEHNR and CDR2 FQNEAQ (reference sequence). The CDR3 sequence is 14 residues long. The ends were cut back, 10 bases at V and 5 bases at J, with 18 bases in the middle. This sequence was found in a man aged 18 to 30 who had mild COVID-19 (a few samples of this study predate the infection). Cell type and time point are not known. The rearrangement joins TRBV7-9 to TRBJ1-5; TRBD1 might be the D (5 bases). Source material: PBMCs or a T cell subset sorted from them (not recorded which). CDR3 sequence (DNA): TGTGCCATCTCAGACAGCTTAGGGGATCAGCCCCAGCATTTT. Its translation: CAISDSLGDQPQHF.